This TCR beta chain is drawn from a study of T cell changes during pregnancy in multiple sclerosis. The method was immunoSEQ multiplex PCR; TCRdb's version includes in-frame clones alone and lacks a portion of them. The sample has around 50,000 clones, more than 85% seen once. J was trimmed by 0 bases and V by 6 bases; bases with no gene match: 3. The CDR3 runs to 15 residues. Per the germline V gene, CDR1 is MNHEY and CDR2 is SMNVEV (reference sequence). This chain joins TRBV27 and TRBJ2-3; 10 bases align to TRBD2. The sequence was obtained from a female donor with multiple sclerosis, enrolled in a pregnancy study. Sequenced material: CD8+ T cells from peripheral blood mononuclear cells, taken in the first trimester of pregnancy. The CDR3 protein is CASSTTSGSTDTQYF. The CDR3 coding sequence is TGTGCCAGCAGCACGACTAGCGGGAGCACAGATACGCAGTATTTT.